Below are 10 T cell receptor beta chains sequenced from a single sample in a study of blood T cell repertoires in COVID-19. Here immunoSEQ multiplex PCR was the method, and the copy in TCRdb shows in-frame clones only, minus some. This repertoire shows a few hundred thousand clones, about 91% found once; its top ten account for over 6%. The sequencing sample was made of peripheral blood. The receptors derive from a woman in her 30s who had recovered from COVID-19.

The CDR3 sequence: CASSSRQGGGFIQYF. CDR3 coding DNA: TGTGCCAGCAGTTCCAGACAGGGGGGCGGGTTCATTCAGTACTTC. This chain uses TRBV13 with TRBJ2-4; 9 bases are a match to TRBD1. CDR1 is PRHDT and CDR2 is FYEKMQ in the germline V gene (reference sequence). The CDR3 totals 15 residues. V lost 6 bases, J lost 9 bases, and 12 bases stayed unmatched.

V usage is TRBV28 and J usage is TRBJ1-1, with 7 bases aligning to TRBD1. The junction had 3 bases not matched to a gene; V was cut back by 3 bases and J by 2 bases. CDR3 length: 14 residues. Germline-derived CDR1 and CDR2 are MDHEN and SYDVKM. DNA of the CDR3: TGTGCCAGCAGTTTTTGGACAGGCAACACTGAAGCTTTCTTT. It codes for CASSFWTGNTEAFF.

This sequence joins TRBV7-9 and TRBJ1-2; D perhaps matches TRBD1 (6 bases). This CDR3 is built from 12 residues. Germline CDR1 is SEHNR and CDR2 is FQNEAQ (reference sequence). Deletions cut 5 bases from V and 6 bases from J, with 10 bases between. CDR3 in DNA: TGTGCCAGCAGCCCAGGGGCTGATGGCTACACCTTC. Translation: CASSPGADGYTF. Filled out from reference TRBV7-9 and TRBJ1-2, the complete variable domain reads DTGVSQNPRHKITKRGQNVTFRCDPISEHNRLYWYRQTLGQGPEFLTYFQNEAQLEKSRLLSDRFSAERPKGSFSTLEIQRTEQGDSAMYLCASSPGADGYTFGSGTRLTVV.

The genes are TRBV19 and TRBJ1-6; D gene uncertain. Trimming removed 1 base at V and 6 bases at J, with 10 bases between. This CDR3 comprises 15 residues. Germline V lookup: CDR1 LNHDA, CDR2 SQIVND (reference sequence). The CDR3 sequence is CASSIAGRGNSPLHF. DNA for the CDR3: TGTGCCAGTAGTATAGCCGGCCGGGGTAATTCACCCCTCCACTTT.

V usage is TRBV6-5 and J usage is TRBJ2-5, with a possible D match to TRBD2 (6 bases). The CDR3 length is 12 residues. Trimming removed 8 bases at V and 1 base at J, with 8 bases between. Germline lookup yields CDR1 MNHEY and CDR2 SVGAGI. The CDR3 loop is CASRDFQETQYF. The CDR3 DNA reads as TGTGCCAGCCGGGACTTCCAAGAGACCCAGTACTTC.

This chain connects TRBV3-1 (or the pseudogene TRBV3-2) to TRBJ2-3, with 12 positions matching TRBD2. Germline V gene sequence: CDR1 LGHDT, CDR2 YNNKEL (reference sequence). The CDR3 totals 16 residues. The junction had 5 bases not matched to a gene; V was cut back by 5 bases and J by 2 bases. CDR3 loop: CASSSRLAGDTDTQYF. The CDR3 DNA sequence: TGTGCCAGCAGCTCACGACTAGCGGGGGACACAGATACGCAGTATTTT.

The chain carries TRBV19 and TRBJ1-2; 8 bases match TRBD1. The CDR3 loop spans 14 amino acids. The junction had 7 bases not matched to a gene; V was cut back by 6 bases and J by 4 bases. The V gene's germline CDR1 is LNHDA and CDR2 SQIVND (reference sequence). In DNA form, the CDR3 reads TGTGCCAGTAGCACGGACAGGGATGCCTATGGCTACACCTTC. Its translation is CASSTDRDAYGYTF.

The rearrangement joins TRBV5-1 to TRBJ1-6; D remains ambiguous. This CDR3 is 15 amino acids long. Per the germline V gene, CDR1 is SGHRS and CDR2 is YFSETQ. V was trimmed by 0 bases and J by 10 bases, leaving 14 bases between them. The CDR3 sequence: CASSLDPFPSSPLHF. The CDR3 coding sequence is TGCGCCAGCAGCTTGGATCCCTTCCCCTCCTCACCCCTCCACTTT.

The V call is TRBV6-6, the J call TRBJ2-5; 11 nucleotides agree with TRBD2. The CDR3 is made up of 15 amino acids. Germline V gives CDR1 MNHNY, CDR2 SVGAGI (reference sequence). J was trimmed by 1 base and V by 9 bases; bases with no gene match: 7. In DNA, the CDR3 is TGTGCCAGTTCCGCCGGGACTAGCGGCCAAGAGACCCAGTACTTC. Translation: CASSAGTSGQETQYF.

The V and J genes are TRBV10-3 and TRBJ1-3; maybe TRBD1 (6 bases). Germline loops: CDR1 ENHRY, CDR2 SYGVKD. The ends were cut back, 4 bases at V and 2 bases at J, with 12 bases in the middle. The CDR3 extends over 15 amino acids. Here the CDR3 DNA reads TGTGCCATCAGTGGGGGGGGGCAGGCTGGAAACACCATATATTTT. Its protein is CAISGGGQAGNTIYF.